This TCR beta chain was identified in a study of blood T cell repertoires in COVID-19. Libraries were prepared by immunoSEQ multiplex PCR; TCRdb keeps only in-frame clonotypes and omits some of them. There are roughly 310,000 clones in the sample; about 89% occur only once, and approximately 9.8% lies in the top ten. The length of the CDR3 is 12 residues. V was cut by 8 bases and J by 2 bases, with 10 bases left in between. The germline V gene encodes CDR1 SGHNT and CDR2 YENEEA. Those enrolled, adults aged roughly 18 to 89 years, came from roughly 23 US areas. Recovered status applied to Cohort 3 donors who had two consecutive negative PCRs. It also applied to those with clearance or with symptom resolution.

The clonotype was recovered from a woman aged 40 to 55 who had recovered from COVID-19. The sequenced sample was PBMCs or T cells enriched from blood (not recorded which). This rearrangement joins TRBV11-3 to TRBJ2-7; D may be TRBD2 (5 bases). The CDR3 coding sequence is TGTGCCAGCGCCCTAGCCCCCTACGAGCAGTACTTC. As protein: CASALAPYEQYF. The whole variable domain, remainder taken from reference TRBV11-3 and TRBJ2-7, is EAGVVQSPRYKIIEKKQPVAFWCNPISGHNTLYWYLQNLGQGPELLIRYENEEAVDDSQLPKDRFSAERLKGVDSTLKIQPAELGDSAVYLCASALAPYEQYFGPGTRLTVT.